Listed below are T cell receptor beta chains from one sample, sequenced in a study of OX40 agonist ivuxolimab in advanced cancers. Assay: immunoSEQ multiplex PCR; the TCRdb copy retains only in-frame clones and omits some. Here the sample spans about 89,000 clones, roughly 93% being singletons. Sequenced material: CD4+ or CD8+ T cells sorted from blood, taken in a trial of the OX40 agonist ivuxolimab. Receptors originate from an adult with an advanced solid tumor such as melanoma, head and neck, liver or kidney cancer. Each CDR3 is given with its conserved first and last residue. The D gene is left open where the match is weak. Rows may omit the clone size; those that give it use once, few, many or a size class.

>TRBJ2-1|NA|TRBD1|TRBV6-1
TGTGCCGCCCCCCGGGACAGGGGGCGTTTTGAGCAGTTCTTC
CAAPRDRGRFEQFF
>TRBJ2-7|NA|NA|TRBV30
TGTGCCTGGAGGTCGGGAATCTCCTACGAGCAGTACTTC
CAWRSGISYEQYF
>TRBJ2-6|NA|TRBD1|TRBV7-8
TGTGCCAGCAGCTTCCGGGACAGGGGATCTGGGGCCAACGTCCTGACTTTC
CASSFRDRGSGANVLTF
>TRBJ2-4|NA|NA|TRBV6-5
TGTGCCAGCAGTTATCTCCAGGGCGCCAAAAACATTCAGTACTTC
CASSYLQGAKNIQYF
>TRBJ1-1|NA|NA|TRBV15
TGTGCCACCAGCAGTGCACCTGGCCGGAACACTGAAGCTTTCTTT
CATSSAPGRNTEAFF
>TRBJ1-1|few|NA|TRBV7-6
TGTGCCAGCAGCCGACAGACCTCGAACACTGAAGCTTTCTTT
CASSRQTSNTEAFF
>TRBJ1-5|NA|NA|TRBV6-5
TGTGCCAGCACGGGGGGGCGAGGTCAGCCCCAGCATTTT
CASTGGRGQPQHF
>TRBJ2-1|NA|TRBD2|TRBV9
TGTGCCAGCAGCGTCTTCGCCAGCGGGAGCAATGAGCAGTTCTTC
CASSVFASGSNEQFF
>TRBJ2-1|NA|NA|TRBV9
TGTGCCAGCAGCGCCCTACCAAAGAATGAGCAGTTCTTC
CASSALPKNEQFF
>TRBJ1-5|NA|TRBD1|TRBV28
TGTGCCAGCAGAGGTACCGGGACAGGGGGATGGTTGGGCAATCAGCCCCAGCATTTT
CASRGTGTGGWLGNQPQHF
>TRBJ2-7|NA|TRBD1|TRBV28
TGTGCCAGCAGTTCAACAGGGGGTAGCTCCTACGAGCAGTACTTC
CASSSTGGSSYEQYF
>TRBJ2-4|NA|NA|TRBV5-8
TGTGCCAGCAGCTTGGGGAGTGTAGTACTAGCCAAAAACATTCAGTACTTC
CASSLGSVVLAKNIQYF
>TRBJ1-5|once|TRBD1|TRBV6-6
TGTGCCAGCAGCCCTAGACAGGGTGGCAATCAGCCCCAGCATTTT
CASSPRQGGNQPQHF
>TRBJ1-5|NA|TRBD1|TRBV4-2
TGTGCCAGCAGCCGAGACAGGGGGTATCAGCCCCAGCATTTT
CASSRDRGYQPQHF
>TRBJ2-3|few|TRBD2|TRBV5-4
TGTGCCAGCAGTTTCGGTGGCAGCGGGACTTTCACAGATACGCAGTATTTT
CASSFGGSGTFTDTQYF
>TRBJ1-6|NA|NA|TRBV27
TGTGCCAGCAGTTTTCGGCAGGGGTTTTCACCCCTCCACTTT
CASSFRQGFSPLHF
>TRBJ2-3|NA|NA|TRBV5-1
TGCGCCAGCAGCTTGCCCCCGGTGGCGGATACGCAGTATTTT
CASSLPPVADTQYF
>TRBJ2-1|NA|NA|TRBV4-2
TGTGCCAGCAGCGAGGGGGGAAACTCCTACAATGAGCAGTTCTTC
CASSEGGNSYNEQFF
>TRBJ2-1|NA|TRBD1|TRBV10-3
TGTGCCATCAGCCGGGACAGGGGTTTCCATGAGCAGTTCTTC
CAISRDRGFHEQFF
>TRBJ1-2|NA|NA|TRBV30
TGTGCCTGGAGTCCAGGGCTTCACGGCTACACCTTC
CAWSPGLHGYTF
>TRBJ1-2|NA|NA|TRBV11-3
TGTGCCAGCAGCTTAGATCTTGCAGGCCGCTATGGCTACACCTTC
CASSLDLAGRYGYTF
>TRBJ2-3|NA|NA|TRBV7-3
TGTGCCAGCAGCTTAGTTCGGGGTAGCACAGATACGCAGTATTTT
CASSLVRGSTDTQYF
>TRBJ2-1|NA|TRBD2|TRBV7-3
TGTGCCAGCAGCTTGAGTCTAGCGGGGATCAATGAGCAGTTCTTC
CASSLSLAGINEQFF
>TRBJ2-7|NA|TRBD2|TRBV7-3
TGTGCCAGCAGCTTAAAAGCGGGGGAGTCCTACGAGCAGTACTTC
CASSLKAGESYEQYF
>TRBJ1-2|NA|NA|TRBV2
TGTGCCCTTCTCAGGGGCTATGGCTACACCTTC
CALLRGYGYTF
>TRBJ2-3|NA|TRBD2|TRBV4-3
TGCGCCAGCAGCCAAGACGGGGGGGCTAGCACAGATACGCAGTATTTT
CASSQDGGASTDTQYF
>TRBJ2-5|NA|NA|TRBV7-2
TGTGCCAGCAGCTTAGGGCAAGAGACCCAGTACTTC
CASSLGQETQYF
>TRBJ2-2|NA|TRBD1|TRBV12-5
TGTGCTAGTGGTTTGGGACAGGGGGGGAACACCGGGGAGCTGTTTTTT
CASGLGQGGNTGELFF
>TRBJ1-2|NA|NA|TRBV18
TGTGCCAGCTCACCGGCTTTGGGGCTGTCCTATGGCTACACCTTC
CASSPALGLSYGYTF
>TRBJ1-1|NA|NA|TRBV19
TGTGCCAGTAGTTATCCTGGGGGTCTGAACACTGAAGCTTTCTTT
CASSYPGGLNTEAFF
>TRBJ2-1|NA|NA|TRBV2
TGTGCCAGCAGTCTTAGGGGCTCCTACAATGAGCAGTTCTTC
CASSLRGSYNEQFF
>TRBJ1-5|NA|NA|TRBV30
TGTGCCTGGAGTGATGGCAGGGTGGGTAGCAATCAGCCCCAGCATTTT
CAWSDGRVGSNQPQHF
>TRBJ2-5|NA|TRBD2|TRBV6-5
TGTGCCAGCAGTTACTCAGCGGGGGAGAAGACCCAGTACTTC
CASSYSAGEKTQYF
>TRBJ1-6|NA|NA|TRBV30
TGTGCCTGGAGTCGGACTAATTCACCCCTCCACTTT
CAWSRTNSPLHF
>TRBJ2-7|once|NA|TRBV2
TGTGCCAGCAGTGAAACGGTCGAGCAGTACTTC
CASSETVEQYF
>TRBJ1-5|NA|NA|TRBV6-5
TGTGCCAGCAATTCTCTTCAGGCGAGCAATCAGCCCCAGCATTTT
CASNSLQASNQPQHF
>TRBJ2-2|NA|NA|TRBV19
TGTGCCACCCAAAAAGGGGGTTTAAGCTCCGGGGAGCTGTTTTTT
CATQKGGLSSGELFF